Sequencing of this T cell receptor beta chain was carried out in a study of cytomegalovirus exposure and HLA in healthy donors. General study points: Sequencing likely caused a cluster of highly shared sequence variants. As confirmed in vitro, a few CMV-associated chains were specific for CMV antigens. When analyzed later, a missense DCLRE1C variant was found to be linked to TCR beta V- and J-gene trimming.

The study ran its PCR with 60 Vbeta and 13 Jbeta primers. TCRdb's table, derived via immunoSEQ multiplex PCR, lists solely in-frame clones and lacks some. The sample has approximately 190,000 clones, approximately 81% seen once. The CDR3 spans 14 residues. Per germline, CDR1 SNHLY and CDR2 FYNNEI. With 4 bases clipped from V and 10 bases from J, the junction kept 6 bases outside the gene matches. Comments on this clone: The antigen remains unidentified.

This clonotype originated in a man over 45 in good health and CMV-seronegative. The chain links TRBV2 to TRBJ1-6; 8 bases align to TRBD1. What was sequenced was PBMCs. The CDR3 nucleotides are TGTGCCAGCAGTGGACAGGGGTCCGGATCACCCCTCCACTTT. Translating gives CASSGQGSGSPLHF.